Described below is a single T cell receptor beta chain sequence and its context. The germline V gene encodes CDR1 SGHNT and CDR2 YENEEA. The V gene end was trimmed by 1 base and the J gene end by 0 bases; junction bases not matched to a gene: 10. This CDR3 is 19 amino acids long. This sample is part of a study of blood T cell repertoires in COVID-19. Study context: The United States, Italy and Spain supplied acute and convalescent COVID-19 samples. PBMCs, B-cell-depleted T cells, or T cells were the source of the cDNA or gDNA that made up the material.

Per the original data handling: Estimation of nucleated cell counts was performed using reference gene primer amplification. Produced via immunoSEQ multiplex PCR; TCRdb's table is partial and in-frame only. V and J calls and clone size come straight from that table; D and trimming were deduced from the DNA. The repertoire holds approximately 150,000 clones, with approximately 90% as singletons. Sample: peripheral blood. The source of this sequence is a woman aged 45-60 years with acute or convalescent COVID-19. V gene TRBV11-3 combines with J gene TRBJ1-5; TRBD1 agrees at 9 bases. The CDR3 sequence: CASSLAQTGGQYSNQPQHF. CDR3 DNA sequence: TGTGCCAGCAGCTTAGCTCAGACAGGGGGGCAATATAGCAATCAGCCCCAGCATTTT.